These 9 T cell receptor beta chains originate from one sample sequenced in a study of blood T cell repertoires in COVID-19. TCRdb keeps only in-frame clones here, not all; method: immunoSEQ multiplex PCR. This sample yields fewer than 200,000 clones, of which approximately 85% are seen a single time; roughly 2.7% belongs to the top ten. Specimen: peripheral blood. Every receptor here comes from a woman of 80 years or more with COVID-19, enrolled during active disease.

The chain couples TRBV5-4 to TRBJ2-4; D unclear. Trimming pared 0 bases from V and 5 bases from J, leaving 12 bases between. This CDR3 has 15 amino acids. From germline, CDR1 is SGHNT and CDR2 YYREEE (reference sequence). The chain's CDR3 is CASSLERLGQNIQYF. As DNA, the CDR3 is TGTGCCAGCAGCTTGGAGAGGCTAGGCCAAAACATTCAGTACTTC.

This chain connects TRBV5-1 to TRBJ1-4, with a weak D call TRBD1 (5 bases). V shed 4 bases and J shed 4 bases, with 8 bases lying between them. In germline, CDR1 is SGHRS, CDR2 YFSETQ. This CDR3 has 13 residues. CDR3 protein: CASSVQGNEKLFF. As DNA, the CDR3 is TGCGCCAGCAGCGTTCAGGGTAATGAAAAACTGTTTTTT.

The chain carries TRBV2 and TRBJ1-2, with a weak D call TRBD1 (6 bases). This CDR3 has 13 amino acids. Per the germline V gene, CDR1 is SNHLY and CDR2 is FYNNEI. Trimming shortened V by 7 bases and J by 5 bases, and 14 bases separated the two germline ends. In DNA form, the CDR3 reads TGTGCCAGCACTCCCGACAGGTTTTATGGCTACACCTTC. This translates into CASTPDRFYGYTF.

The CDR3 reads CASSLDNRQSPLHF. The CDR3 DNA reads as TGTGCCAGCAGCTTAGACAACCGACAATCACCCCTCCACTTT. This chain joins TRBV7-8 and TRBJ1-6; D is unclear. V gave up 1 base and J gave up 10 bases, with 11 bases separating them. Germline lookup yields CDR1 SGHVS and CDR2 FQNEAQ. The CDR3 is 14 amino acids.

This chain connects TRBV19 to TRBJ1-1; no firm D call. The length of the CDR3 is 14 residues. Trimming took 2 bases from V and 1 from J, leaving 8 bases between them. Looked up from germline, CDR1 is LNHDA and CDR2 is SQIVND (reference sequence). CDR3 protein: CASSIIGRNTEAFF. The CDR3 region has the DNA TGTGCCAGTAGTATAATTGGTAGGAACACTGAAGCTTTCTTT.

This sequence joins TRBV7-8 and TRBJ1-6; D is perhaps TRBD1 (5 bases). The germline CDR1 and CDR2 sequences are SGHVS and FQNEAQ. CDR3 length equals 17 residues. Trimming took 5 bases from V and 0 from J, leaving 14 bases between them. The CDR3 protein is CASSPKTAYSYNSPLHF. The DNA for the CDR3 is TGTGCCAGCAGCCCGAAGACAGCTTACTCCTATAATTCACCCCTCCACTTT.

This clone was counted only a few times. V gene TRBV7-3 combines with J gene TRBJ2-2; D possibly corresponds to TRBD2 (5 bases). Germline values: CDR1 SGHTA, CDR2 FQGTGA. This CDR3 contains 16 residues. Between the trimmed V and J ends, which lost 3 bases and 1 base, there was a span of 12 bases. The CDR3 DNA follows: TGTGCCAGCAGCTTTCGGACTTCCCAGAACACCGGGGAGCTGTTTTTT. This codes for CASSFRTSQNTGELFF.

The rearrangement joins TRBV27 to TRBJ2-5; 8 bases are a match to TRBD2. The J segment lost 3 bases and the V segment lost 6 bases, leaving 6 bases of the junction unmatched. Germline lookup yields CDR1 MNHEY and CDR2 SMNVEV (reference sequence). This CDR3 region has 14 residues. The CDR3 region is CASSTPGGKETQYF. The CDR3 DNA reads as TGTGCCAGCAGCACCCCGGGGGGGAAAGAGACCCAGTACTTC.

The chain couples TRBV9 to TRBJ2-1, with D perhaps matching TRBD2 (6 bases). V lost 3 bases and J lost 0, with 16 bases in between. Germline CDR1 reads SGDLS; CDR2 reads YYNGEE. CDR3 length: 17 residues. CDR3 coding DNA: TGTGCCAGCAGCGAGGGGACTCACAGTAGCTCCTACAATGAGCAGTTCTTC. Translating it yields CASSEGTHSSSYNEQFF.